A selection of T cell receptor beta chains follows, all from one sample in a study of CD8 T cells in ankylosing spondylitis. Using its own MiXCR run on the 5' RACE reads, TCRdb lists one record per CDR3 protein. The table shows about 260,000 distinct CDR3 sequences, with roughly a quarter occurring only once. The specimen sequenced was blood, either unsorted or a sorted T cell fraction (not recorded which). The receptors shown here come from a male donor with ankylosing spondylitis or in good health (not recorded which). Both conserved end residues are part of each CDR3. A D gene is named only where the DNA matches it firmly. Some rows have no size entry. The others give once, few or many, or a class for an expanded clone.

D gene,V gene,clone size,J gene,CDR3 protein
-,TRBV10-3,-,TRBJ2-7,CAIRGTEIYEQYF
-,TRBV20-1,-,TRBJ2-1,CSASASSFEQFF
TRBD2,TRBV20-1,few,TRBJ2-1,CSAQAVPGLASNEQFF
TRBD2,TRBV6-1,-,TRBJ2-5,CASSRKIAGASAEYF
-,TRBV29-1,few,TRBJ2-5,CSAIRDPKNLETQYF
-,TRBV6-1,-,TRBJ2-2,CASSSGTQGTGELFF
-,TRBV12-3/TRBV12-4,many,TRBJ2-1,CASSLAPSINNEQFF
-,TRBV6-5,once,TRBJ1-1,CASSYSGRTFF
-,TRBV3-1,many,TRBJ2-7,CASSQVPGGGEQYF
-,TRBV6-1,-,TRBJ2-5,CASTKWVGPSQETQYF
-,TRBV20-1,many,TRBJ1-2,CSAGRALDDYTF
TRBD2,TRBV20-1,many,TRBJ2-5,CSASSGVKETQYF
-,TRBV20-1,few,TRBJ1-6,CSASPDVNSPLHF
-,TRBV12-3/TRBV12-4,many,TRBJ2-5,CASLGSSETQYF
-,TRBV20-1,once,TRBJ1-2,CSPGGGYTF
-,TRBV6-2/TRBV6-3,few,TRBJ1-1,CASSEAGRVRPEAFF
-,TRBV20-1,few,TRBJ1-4,CSARRTWQSGEKLFF
-,TRBV11-2,many,TRBJ2-2,CASSPGERDGVLFF
TRBD2,TRBV20-1,many,TRBJ2-7,CSAKGGPGLAPYEQYF
-,TRBV18,many,TRBJ1-1,CASSPSQDTEAFF
-,TRBV20-1,-,TRBJ2-2,CSAGRVRYGELFF
-,TRBV29-1,-,TRBJ2-2,CSVLTGRATGELFF
-,TRBV20-1,many,TRBJ1-2,CSAPPRGDGYTF
-,TRBV5-1,few,TRBJ2-1,CASSWVSYNEQFF
-,TRBV20-1,many,TRBJ2-1,CSARGQQANEQFF
TRBD2,TRBV25-1,-,TRBJ2-5,CASSERRGRETQYF
-,TRBV12-3/TRBV12-4,-,TRBJ2-1,CASSMSYNEQFF
-,TRBV12-3/TRBV12-4,-,TRBJ2-2,CASSPPTSVTGELFF
TRBD2,TRBV29-1,many,TRBJ2-5,CSVEDPLSGGAEQETQYF